The sequence of this TCR beta chain was determined in a study of breast tumors, draining lymph nodes, adjacent tissues. Overall study findings and caveats: Tumors had less TCR diversity than lymph nodes, more than nontumor tissue. Data fit most tumor T cells coming from lymph node, expanding in tumor.

Of note for this clonotype: The target antigen is unknown.

MiXCR, run by TCRdb on the multiplex PCR reads, gives a single entry per CDR3 protein. The top ten clones hold around 2.3% of a sample with approximately 140,000 distinct CDR3 sequences, approximately 32% of them seen once. This CDR3 comprises 16 residues. Germline V gene lookup returns CDR1 KGHDR and CDR2 SFDVKD. V shed 4 bases, J shed 5 bases, and the junction held 12 bases outside the gene matches. Samples came from axillary lymph nodes draining the breast cancer. This clonotype was obtained from a female donor with breast cancer. Some clones in this sample may be carry-over from other donors' samples. The rearrangement links TRBV24-1 to TRBJ1-2; the match to TRBD1 covers 7 bases. Material for sequencing was axillary lymph node tissue. This CDR3 is CATSEPGTASTYGYTF. The CDR3 DNA reads as TGTGCCACCAGTGAACCCGGGACAGCCTCGACGTATGGCTACACCTTC.